The clone carrying this T cell receptor (beta chain) was picked up a small number of times. Its antigen is currently unknown. CDR1 LNHNV and CDR2 YYDKDF come from the germline V gene (reference sequence). The CDR3 contains 17 residues. V was trimmed by 0 bases and J by 0 bases, leaving 12 bases between them. These data originate in a study of T cell repertoires in cytomegalovirus infection. About the research overall: Evidence of both CMV infection and a matching HLA type came from public TCR beta signatures. Whole-study results and caveats: Individuals carrying CMV plus the relevant HLA were identified by cumulative frequency of public TCR beta families. HLA-C-restricted CMV-specific TCR beta clonotypes prevailed in the ex vivo response.

One entry per CDR3 protein, called by TCRdb with MiXCR from the reads. The sample lists nearly 650,000 distinct CDR3 sequences; about 24% were seen once. This chain connects TRBV15 to TRBJ1-3; D gene ambiguous. This receptor was identified in a human donor in good health (CMV status not recorded). Some clones in this sample may be carry-over from other donors' samples. Source material: CD8+ T cells from PBMCs. As DNA, the CDR3 is TGTGCCACCAGCAGAGATCCCGTTTGGACCTCTGGAAACACCATATATTTT. Its translation: CATSRDPVWTSGNTIYF.